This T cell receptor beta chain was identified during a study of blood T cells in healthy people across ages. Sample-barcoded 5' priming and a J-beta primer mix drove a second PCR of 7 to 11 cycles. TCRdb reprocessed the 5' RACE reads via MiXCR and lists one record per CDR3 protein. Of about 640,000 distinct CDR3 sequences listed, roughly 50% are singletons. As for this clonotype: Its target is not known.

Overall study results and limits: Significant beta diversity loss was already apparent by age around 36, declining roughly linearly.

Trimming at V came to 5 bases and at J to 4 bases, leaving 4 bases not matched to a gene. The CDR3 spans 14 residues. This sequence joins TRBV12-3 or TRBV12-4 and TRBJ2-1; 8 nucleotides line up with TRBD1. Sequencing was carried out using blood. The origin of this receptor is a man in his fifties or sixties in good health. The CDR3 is CASSTRQGYNEQFF. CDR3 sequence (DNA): TGTGCCAGCAGTACGAGACAGGGGTACAATGAGCAGTTCTTC.